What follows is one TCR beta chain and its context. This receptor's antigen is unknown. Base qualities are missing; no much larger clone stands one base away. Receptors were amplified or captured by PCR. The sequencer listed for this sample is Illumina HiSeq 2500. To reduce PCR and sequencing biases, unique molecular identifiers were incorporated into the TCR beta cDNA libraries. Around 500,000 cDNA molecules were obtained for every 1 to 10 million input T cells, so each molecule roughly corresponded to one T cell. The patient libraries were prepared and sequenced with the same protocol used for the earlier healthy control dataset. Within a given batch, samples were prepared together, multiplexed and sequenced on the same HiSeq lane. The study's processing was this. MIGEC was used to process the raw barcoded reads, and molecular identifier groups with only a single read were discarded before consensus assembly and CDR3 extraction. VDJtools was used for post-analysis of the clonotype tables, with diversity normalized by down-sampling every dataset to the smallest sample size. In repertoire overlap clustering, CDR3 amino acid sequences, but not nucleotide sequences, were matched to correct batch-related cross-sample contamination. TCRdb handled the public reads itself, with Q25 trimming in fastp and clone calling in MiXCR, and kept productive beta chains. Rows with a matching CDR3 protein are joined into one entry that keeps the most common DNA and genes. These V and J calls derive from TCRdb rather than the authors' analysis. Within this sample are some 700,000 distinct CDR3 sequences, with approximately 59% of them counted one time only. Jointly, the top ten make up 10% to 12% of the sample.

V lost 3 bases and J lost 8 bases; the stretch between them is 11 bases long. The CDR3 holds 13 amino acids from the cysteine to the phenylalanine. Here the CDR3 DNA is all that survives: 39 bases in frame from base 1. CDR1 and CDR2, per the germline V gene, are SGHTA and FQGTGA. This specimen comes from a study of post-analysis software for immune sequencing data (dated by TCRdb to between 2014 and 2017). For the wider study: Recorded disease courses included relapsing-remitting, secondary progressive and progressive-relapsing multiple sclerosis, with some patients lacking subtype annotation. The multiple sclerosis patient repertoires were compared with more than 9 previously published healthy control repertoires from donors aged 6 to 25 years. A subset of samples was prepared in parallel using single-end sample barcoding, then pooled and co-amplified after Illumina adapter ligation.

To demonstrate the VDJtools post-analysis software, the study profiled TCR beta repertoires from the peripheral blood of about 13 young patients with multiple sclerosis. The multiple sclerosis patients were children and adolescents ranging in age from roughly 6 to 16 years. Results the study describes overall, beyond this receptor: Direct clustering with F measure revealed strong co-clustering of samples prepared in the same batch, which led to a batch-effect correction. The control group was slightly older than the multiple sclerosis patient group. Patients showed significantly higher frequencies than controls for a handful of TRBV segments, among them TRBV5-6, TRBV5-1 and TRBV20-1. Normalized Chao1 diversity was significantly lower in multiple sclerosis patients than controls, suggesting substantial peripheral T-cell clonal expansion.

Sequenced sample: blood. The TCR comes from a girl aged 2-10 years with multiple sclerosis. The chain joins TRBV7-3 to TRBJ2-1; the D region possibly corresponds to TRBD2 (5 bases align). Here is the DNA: TGTGCCAGCAGCTTTCGGGGTAACGATGAGCAGTTCTTC. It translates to CASSFRGNDEQFF.